These 16 T cell receptor beta chains were all obtained from the same sample, sequenced in a study of shared clonotypes between healthy human individuals. Only in-frame clones appear in the TCRdb table, and some are missing; sequencing was by immunoSEQ multiplex PCR. This repertoire shows 950,000 to 1,100,000 clones, about 80% found once; its top ten account for 0.6% to 0.75%. Material: memory CD4+ T cells from PBMCs. Subset reported: CD45RA-negative fraction. The receptors stem from a man in his late teens or twenties in good health. Some clones in this sample may be carry-over from other donors' samples.

The rearrangement joins TRBV25-1 to TRBJ1-4; D is uncertain. The CDR3 is made up of 15 amino acids. Germline assignment: CDR1 MGHDK and CDR2 SYGVNS. V dropped 3 bases and J dropped 6 bases, with 14 bases sitting between them. The CDR3 bases are TGTGCCAGCAGTGATCCAGGCGGTCCCGATGAAAAACTGTTTTTT. Translating it yields CASSDPGGPDEKLFF.

The chain has TRBV27 and TRBJ2-1, with 11 bases fitting TRBD2. Germline CDR1 is MNHEY and CDR2 is SMNVEV (reference sequence). The CDR3 has 16 amino acids. V shed 3 bases and J 4 bases; nucleotides not matched to a gene: 5. CDR3 in amino acids: CASSFRTSGPYNEQFF. CDR3 nucleotide sequence: TGTGCCAGCAGTTTCCGGACTAGCGGGCCATACAATGAGCAGTTCTTC.

The chain couples TRBV5-4 to TRBJ2-7, with 7 bases aligning to TRBD2. J was trimmed by 0 bases and V by 2 bases; bases with no gene match: 5. This CDR3 is built from 15 residues. Germline V CDR1 and CDR2: SGHNT, YYREEE (reference sequence). The CDR3 here is CASSFVGRSSYEQYF. DNA of the CDR3: TGTGCCAGCAGCTTCGTCGGGAGGAGCTCCTACGAGCAGTACTTC.

This rearrangement joins TRBV25-1 to TRBJ1-2; TRBD1 matches at 9 bases. The CDR3 sequence is 16 residues long. The germline V gene encodes CDR1 MGHDK and CDR2 SYGVNS. Losses at the gene ends were 6 bases for V and 2 bases for J; bases not matched to a gene: 10. Here the CDR3 reads CASSGKGTGRNYGYTF. The CDR3 nucleotides read TGTGCCAGCAGCGGAAAGGGGACAGGGAGGAACTATGGCTACACCTTC.

The gene calls are TRBV6-5 and TRBJ2-5; 7 positions agree with TRBD2. The V and J ends lost 6 bases and 5 bases, in that order; junction bases with no gene match: 6. Germline CDR1 reads MNHEY; CDR2 reads SVGAGI. The CDR3 covers 13 residues. This CDR3 is CASRGSGRETQYF. As DNA, the CDR3 is TGTGCCAGCAGGGGTAGCGGGCGGGAGACCCAGTACTTC.

As concerns this clone: Additional DNA sequences in this sample encode the identical CDR3. The rearrangement links TRBV2 to TRBJ2-7; TRBD1 aligns across 9 bases. The V segment lost 6 bases and the J segment 2 bases; nucleotides outside the gene matches: 8. The V gene's germline CDR1 is SNHLY and CDR2 FYNNEI. The length of the CDR3 is 15 residues. CDR3 residues: CASSGTGTGTYEQYF. The CDR3 DNA reads TGTGCCAGCAGCGGTACCGGGACAGGGACCTACGAGCAGTACTTC.

Turning to this clone: A single base is all that separates this from a far larger clone, so a read error is likely. CDR3 loop: CAWSDAGGNTMYF. The CDR3, as DNA: TGTGCCTGGAGTGATGCGGGTGGAAACACCATGTATTTT. This sequence joins TRBV30 and TRBJ1-3, with D unresolved. The germline gives CDR1 GTSNPN, CDR2 SVGIG (reference sequence). The CDR3 spans 13 residues.

In its sample, this clone was seen once. Other nucleotide sequences from this sample produce the same CDR3. This chain connects TRBV7-9 to TRBJ1-5, with D possibly TRBD1 on 5 matching bases. Between the trimmed V and J ends, which lost 1 base and 3 bases, there was a span of 10 bases. Germline V CDR1 and CDR2: SEHNR, FQNEAQ (reference sequence). The CDR3 length is 15 residues. The CDR3 sequence is CASSLGDSVNQPQHF. CDR3 bases: TGTGCCAGCAGCTTAGGGGACTCGGTCAATCAGCCCCAGCATTTT.

Comment on this clone: This sample includes further DNA sequences coding for the same CDR3. This chain connects TRBV18 to TRBJ2-3; TRBD2 matches at 7 bases. Trimming at V came to 3 bases and at J to 1 base, leaving 4 bases not matched to a gene. The CDR3 covers 15 residues. Germline V gene lookup returns CDR1 KGHSH and CDR2 LQKENI. CDR3 sequence: CASSPQRDGTDTQYF. Written as DNA, the CDR3 is TGTGCCAGCTCACCCCAGCGGGACGGCACAGATACGCAGTATTTT.

This chain links TRBV27 with TRBJ2-2; TRBD1 is a possible D gene (5 bases). The length of the CDR3 is 14 residues. Germline-derived CDR1 and CDR2 are MNHEY and SMNVEV (reference sequence). With 4 bases removed from V and 4 bases from J, the gap between germline ends came to 10 bases. The CDR3 nucleotides read TGTGCCAGCAGTTGGTACAGGTCCACCGGGGAGCTGTTTTTT. This translates into CASSWYRSTGELFF.

This chain connects TRBV7-2 to TRBJ2-7; the D gene is possibly TRBD1 (6 bases). CDR1 and CDR2 (germline): SGHTA, FQGNSA. The V end lost 2 bases, the J end lost 4 bases, and 12 bases lay between the germline ends. The CDR3 runs 14 residues. For the CDR3, the DNA is TGTGCCAGCAGCTTATCGGTCCAGGGGTACGAGCAGTACTTC. It yields the protein CASSLSVQGYEQYF.

The rearrangement uses TRBV5-8 and TRBJ2-5, with D possibly matching TRBD2 (6 bases). Trimming removed 4 bases from V and 4 bases from J, with 23 bases in between. There are 17 residues in the CDR3. CDR1 and CDR2 (germline): SGHTS, YDEGEE. The CDR3 sequence: CASSRILALNRGETQYF. The CDR3 nucleotides are TGTGCCAGCAGCAGAATCCTAGCGCTCAATAGGGGAGAGACCCAGTACTTC.

Concerning this clone: It may be a read error: a sequence one base away is much more abundant. V gene TRBV30 combines with J gene TRBJ1-3, with D unresolved. The CDR3 extends over 13 amino acids. V shed 4 bases and J shed 2 bases, with 9 bases lying between them. Germline-derived CDR1 and CDR2 are GTSNPN and SVGIG (reference sequence). CDR3 nucleotides: TGTGCCTGGAAGCACCACCCTGGAAACACCATATATTTT. It encodes CAWKHHPGNTIYF.

The chain couples TRBV7-9 to TRBJ2-3; the match to TRBD2 covers 14 bases. The CDR3 has 15 amino acids. V gave up 5 bases and J gave up 14 bases; unmatched junction bases: 12. CDR1 and CDR2 from the germline V gene are SEHNR and FQNEAQ (reference sequence). The CDR3 DNA reads TGTGCCAGCAGCCCCCCTGAGACTAGCGGGAGGGCCTGGTATTTT. Protein sequence: CASSPPETSGRAWYF.

The V call is TRBV9, the J call TRBJ1-2, with 10 bases matching TRBD1. The V segment lost 1 base and the J segment 2 bases; nucleotides outside the gene matches: 5. Germline CDR1 is SGDLS and CDR2 is YYNGEE. The CDR3 spans 16 residues. In DNA, the CDR3 is TGTGCCAGCAGCGTAAACCGGGGACAGGGGAACTATGGCTACACCTTC. Translated, it gives CASSVNRGQGNYGYTF.

V is TRBV19 and J is TRBJ1-5; D not resolved. This CDR3 is built from 15 residues. With 7 bases removed from V and 4 bases from J, the gap between germline ends came to 17 bases. Germline V gene lookup returns CDR1 LNHDA and CDR2 SQIVND (reference sequence). As DNA, the CDR3 is TGTGCCAGTACCACATTTGCAGTAGGGAATCAGCCCCAGCATTTT. Translated: CASTTFAVGNQPQHF. Full variable domain (outside the CDR3, taken from reference TRBV19 and TRBJ1-5): DGGITQSPKYLFRKEGQNVTLSCEQNLNHDAMYWYRQDPGQGLRLIYYSQIVNDFQKGDIAEGYSVSREKKESFPLTVTSAQKNPTAFYLCASTTFAVGNQPQHFGDGTRLSIL.